The 17 T cell receptor beta chains given below trace back to one sample, sequenced in a study of human T cells and chemical hapten exposure (dated by TCRdb to the early 2020s). The time point label for this specimen denotes: healthy volunteer bleed at 2 weeks. Total RNA was isolated from unfractionated whole blood collected in Tempus Blood RNA tubes. Preparation of the library involved RACE. These reads were obtained on a NextSeq 500. The public sequencing data were trimmed at Q25 with fastp and processed into clonotypes with MiXCR by TCRdb, which kept only in-frame beta chains. Each CDR3 protein gets just one entry, which takes the most common genes and DNA from the rows behind it. The sample data list tens of thousands of distinct CDR3 sequences, and 7.4% of these were observed just once. Approximately 9.9% of the sample is held by the ten biggest clonotypes. The source material was whole blood. All receptors come from a human donor in good health. Some clones in this sample may be carry-over from other donors' samples.

This clonotype occurred a few times. The rearrangement links TRBV28 to TRBJ2-2; D not certain. Trimming cost V 5 bases and J 6 bases, with 22 bases left between them. The CDR3 loop spans 17 amino acids. CDR1 and CDR2 from the germline V gene are MDHEN and SYDVKM. The CDR3 region has the DNA TGTGCCAGCAGTCTTGGAGCCGGCCGCAGAGCCGCCGGGGAGCTGTTTTTT. Protein: CASSLGAGRRAAGELFF.

This clonotype was counted a few times. The V call is TRBV30, the J call TRBJ1-1, with no clear D. The CDR3 sequence is 13 residues long. CDR1 and CDR2 from the germline V gene are GTSNPN and SVGIG (reference sequence). The V and J ends lost 2 bases and 4 bases respectively, with 11 bases between them. The CDR3 coding sequence is TGTGCCTGGAGTTACGACTGGGGCACTGAAGCTTTCTTT. Its protein is CAWSYDWGTEAFF.

The V call is TRBV4-1, the J call TRBJ2-5; D gene ambiguous. Looked up from germline, CDR1 is MGHRA and CDR2 is YSYEKL. This CDR3 is built from 13 residues. V dropped 3 bases and J dropped 3 bases, with 8 bases sitting between them. The DNA of the CDR3 is TGCGCCAGCAGCCATAGACTGAAAGAGACCCAGTACTTC. Encoded protein: CASSHRLKETQYF.

This clonotype was counted ten times or more. This chain links TRBV6-1 with TRBJ1-2; D not certain. The germline V and J ends were trimmed by 4 bases and 2 bases, with 8 bases remaining between them. Germline CDR1 MNHNS, CDR2 SASEGT. This CDR3 comprises 13 residues. CDR3 loop: CASSAAKNYGYTF. CDR3 in DNA: TGTGCCAGCAGTGCAGCCAAAAACTATGGCTACACCTTC.

This clonotype has only a few counts. This chain joins TRBV20-1 and TRBJ1-2; TRBD1 matches at 12 bases. V lost 0 bases, J lost 7 bases, and 12 bases stayed unmatched. This CDR3 is 17 amino acids long. CDR1 DFQATT and CDR2 SNEGSKA come from the germline V gene (reference sequence). The chain's CDR3 is CSARDPRGQGARSGYTF. CDR3 in DNA: TGCAGTGCTAGAGATCCGCGGGGACAGGGGGCGCGGTCTGGCTACACCTTC.

This clonotype occurred many times. V is TRBV20-1 and J is TRBJ2-5; 10 bases map to TRBD1. Germline V gene data show CDR1 as DFQATT and CDR2 as SNEGSKA (reference sequence). The CDR3 sequence is 14 residues long. The junction had 10 bases not matched to a gene; V was cut back by 6 bases and J by 6 bases. The CDR3 coding sequence is TGCAGTGCCAAGACAGGGGGCCGGGTTAAGACCCAGTACTTC. It encodes CSAKTGGRVKTQYF.

J is TRBJ1-1 and V is TRBV29-1; D gene unclear. The CDR3 runs 13 residues. Trimming took 3 bases from V and 1 from J, leaving 9 bases between them. CDR1 and CDR2 (germline): SQVTM, ANQGSEA. The CDR3 loop is CSVDAYRNTEAFF. The DNA for the CDR3 is TGCAGCGTTGACGCATACAGGAACACTGAAGCTTTCTTT.

The rearrangement links TRBV15 to TRBJ1-1; D is unresolved. Germline-derived CDR1 and CDR2 are LNHNV and YYDKDF (reference sequence). V lost 0 bases and J lost 4, with 6 bases in between. The CDR3 totals 13 residues. CDR3 nucleotides: TGTGCCACCAGCAGAGACGACTCCACTGAAGCTTTCTTT. Amino acids: CATSRDDSTEAFF. The whole variable domain, remainder taken from reference TRBV15 and TRBJ1-1, is DAMVIQNPRYQVTQFGKPVTLSCSQTLNHNVMYWYQQKSSQAPKLLFHYYDKDFNNEADTPDNFQSRRPNTSFCFLDIRSPGLGDTAMYLCATSRDDSTEAFFGQGTRLTVV.

This chain connects TRBV18 to TRBJ2-3; D unclear. There are 14 residues in the CDR3. Germline CDR1 KGHSH, CDR2 LQKENI. Trimming stripped 1 base from V and 3 bases from J, with 8 bases between. In DNA, the CDR3 is TGTGCCAGCTCACCACAGGGTCGGACAGATACGCAGTATTTT. Amino acids: CASSPQGRTDTQYF.

This clonotype was observed many times. The rearrangement uses TRBV20-1 and TRBJ2-7, with 9 nucleotides matching TRBD1. The CDR3 runs to 15 residues. With V trimmed by 6 bases and J by 5 bases, 14 bases remained unmatched. CDR1 DFQATT and CDR2 SNEGSKA come from the germline V gene (reference sequence). CDR3 region: CSAEDPTGGYDEQYF. CDR3 sequence (DNA): TGCAGTGCCGAGGACCCTACAGGGGGCTACGACGAGCAGTACTTC.

This clonotype was detected ten times or more. The DNA of the CDR3 is TGTGCCAGCAGTGGCGGATTTAGCGGGAGCTACGAGCAGTACTTC. Translation: CASSGGFSGSYEQYF. The chain uses TRBV6-1 and TRBJ2-7; 9 positions match TRBD2. With V trimmed by 4 bases and J by 3 bases, 7 bases remained unmatched. The CDR3 is 15 amino acids. From germline, CDR1 is MNHNS and CDR2 SASEGT.

V usage is TRBV2 and J usage is TRBJ2-1, with D perhaps assigned TRBD1 or TRBD2 (5 bases each). The germline V and J ends were trimmed by 8 bases and 12 bases, with 14 bases remaining between them. The CDR3 consists of 11 residues. The germline V gene encodes CDR1 SNHLY and CDR2 FYNNEI. This CDR3 reads CASGAGSGQFF. As DNA, the CDR3 is TGTGCCAGCGGGGCGGGCAGCGGGCAGTTCTTC.

CDR3 nucleotide sequence: TGCAGTGCTAGGGGGTTGAGCGCGACAGATACGCAGTATTTT. Translating gives CSARGLSATDTQYF. This rearrangement joins TRBV20-1 to TRBJ2-3; unclear D gene. Germline values: CDR1 DFQATT, CDR2 SNEGSKA (reference sequence). V was trimmed by 3 bases and J by 3 bases, leaving 13 bases between them. The CDR3 spans 14 residues.

This clonotype was seen repeatedly, ten times or more. The V and J genes are TRBV12-3 or TRBV12-4 and TRBJ2-7; 12 bases agree with TRBD2. Trimming removed 6 bases from V and 5 bases from J; junction bases left unmatched: 17. The CDR3 length is 18 residues. CDR3 residues: CASSPVGLAGWVGNEQYF. In DNA form, the CDR3 reads TGTGCCAGCAGCCCCGTAGGACTAGCGGGGTGGGTCGGGAACGAGCAGTACTTC.

This clonotype was detected ten times or more. The CDR3 DNA is TGCGCCAGCAGCCAGATCGGGACTAACGGTGAGCAGTTCTTC. It translates to CASSQIGTNGEQFF. This sequence joins TRBV4-3 and TRBJ2-1; 7 nucleotides agree with TRBD2. With 3 bases clipped from V and 9 bases from J, the junction kept 8 bases outside the gene matches. Germline lookup yields CDR1 LGHNA and CDR2 YSLEER. CDR3 size: 14 residues.

This clonotype was recorded at least ten times. The rearrangement uses TRBV7-9 and TRBJ1-4; D possibly corresponds to TRBD1 (6 bases). Looked up from germline, CDR1 is SEHNR and CDR2 is FQNEAQ (reference sequence). The CDR3 totals 14 residues. Between the trimmed V and J ends, which lost 4 bases and 3 bases, there was a span of 9 bases. CDR3 in amino acids: CASSWTDPNEKLFF. CDR3 coding DNA: TGTGCCAGCAGCTGGACAGACCCTAATGAAAAACTGTTTTTT. The full variable domain, with the rest looked up from reference TRBV7-9 and TRBJ1-4, is DTGVSQNPRHKITKRGQNVTFRCDPISEHNRLYWYRQTLGQGPEFLTYFQNEAQLEKSRLLSDRFSAERPKGSFSTLEIQRTEQGDSAMYLCASSWTDPNEKLFFGSGTQLSVL.

This clonotype was seen more than once but under ten times. The genes are TRBV7-9 and TRBJ2-3, with 9 nucleotides matching TRBD2. This CDR3 is built from 17 residues. The trim removed 3 bases at V and 1 base at J, leaving 8 bases unmatched. Germline-derived CDR1 and CDR2 are SEHNR and FQNEAQ (reference sequence). CDR3 amino acids: CASSFLRLADRTDTQYF. The DNA of the CDR3 is TGTGCCAGCAGCTTTCTGCGACTAGCGGACCGCACAGATACGCAGTATTTT.